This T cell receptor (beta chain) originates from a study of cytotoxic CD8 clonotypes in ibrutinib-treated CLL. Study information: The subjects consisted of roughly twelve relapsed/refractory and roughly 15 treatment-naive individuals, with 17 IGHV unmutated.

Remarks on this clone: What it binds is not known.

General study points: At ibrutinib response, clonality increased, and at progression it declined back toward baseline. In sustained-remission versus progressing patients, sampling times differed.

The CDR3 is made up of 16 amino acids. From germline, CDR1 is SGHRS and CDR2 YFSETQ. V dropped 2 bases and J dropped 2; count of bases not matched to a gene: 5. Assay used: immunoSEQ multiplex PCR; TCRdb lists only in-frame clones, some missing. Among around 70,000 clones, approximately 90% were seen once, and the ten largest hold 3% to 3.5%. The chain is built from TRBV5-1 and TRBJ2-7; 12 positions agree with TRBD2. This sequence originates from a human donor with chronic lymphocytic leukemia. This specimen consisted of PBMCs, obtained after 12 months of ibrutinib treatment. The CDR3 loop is CASSFSSGRDTYEQYF. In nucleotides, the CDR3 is TGCGCCAGCAGCTTCTCTAGCGGGAGGGATACCTACGAGCAGTACTTC.